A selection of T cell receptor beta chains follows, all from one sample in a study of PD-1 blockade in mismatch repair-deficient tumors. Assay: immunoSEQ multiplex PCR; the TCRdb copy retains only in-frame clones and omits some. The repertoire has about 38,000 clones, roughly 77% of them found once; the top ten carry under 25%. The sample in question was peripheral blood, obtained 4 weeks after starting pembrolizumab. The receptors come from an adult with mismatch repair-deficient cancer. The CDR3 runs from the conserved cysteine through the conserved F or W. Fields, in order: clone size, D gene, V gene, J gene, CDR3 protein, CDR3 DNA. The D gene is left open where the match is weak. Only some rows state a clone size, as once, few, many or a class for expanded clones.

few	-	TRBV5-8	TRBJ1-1	CASSLGLNTEAFF	TGTGCCAGCAGCTTGGGATTAAACACTGAAGCTTTCTTT
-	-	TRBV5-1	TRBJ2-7	CASSSGDLGYEQYF	TGCGCCAGCAGCTCGGGGGATTTAGGCTACGAGCAGTACTTC
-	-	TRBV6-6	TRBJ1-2	CASSDDARRRDGYTF	TGTGCCAGCAGCGACGACGCAAGGAGGCGTGATGGCTACACCTTC
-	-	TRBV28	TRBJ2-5	CASSLSGAWETQYF	TGTGCCAGCAGTTTGTCAGGGGCCTGGGAGACCCAGTACTTC
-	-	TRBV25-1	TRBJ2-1	CASSELIEQFF	TGTGCCAGCAGTGAACTTATTGAGCAGTTCTTC
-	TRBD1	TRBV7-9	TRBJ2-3	CASSPGQGDTDTQYF	TGTGCCAGCAGCCCGGGACAGGGAGACACAGATACGCAGTATTTT
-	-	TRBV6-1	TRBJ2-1	CASSGLIWRDMVDNEQFF	TGTGCCAGCAGTGGTTTAATTTGGCGGGACATGGTAGACAATGAGCAGTTCTTC
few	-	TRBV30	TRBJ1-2	CALGRNYGYTF	TGTGCCTTGGGCAGGAACTATGGCTACACCTTC
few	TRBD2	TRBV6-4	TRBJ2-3	CASSDTSGTDTQYF	TGTGCCAGCAGTGACACTAGCGGCACAGATACGCAGTATTTT
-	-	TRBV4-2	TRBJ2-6	CASSPEGRGTYSGANVLTF	TGTGCCAGCAGCCCCGAAGGGAGGGGGACTTACTCTGGGGCCAACGTCCTGACTTTC
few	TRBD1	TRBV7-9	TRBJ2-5	CASSPSGQGVKETQYF	TGTGCCAGCAGCCCTAGTGGACAGGGGGTGAAGGAGACCCAGTACTTC
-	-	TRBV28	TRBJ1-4	CASSSPVPTNEKLFF	TGTGCCAGCAGTTCCCCGGTACCAACTAATGAAAAACTGTTTTTT
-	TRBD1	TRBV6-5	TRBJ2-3	CASSSRTGVDTQYF	TGTGCCAGCAGTTCCCGGACAGGGGTAGATACGCAGTATTTT
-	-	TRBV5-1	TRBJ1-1	CASSLVGAGTEAFF	TGCGCCAGCAGCTTGGTAGGGGCCGGGACTGAAGCTTTCTTT
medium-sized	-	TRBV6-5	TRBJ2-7	CASSESGYEQYF	TGTGCCAGCAGTGAATCTGGCTACGAGCAGTACTTC
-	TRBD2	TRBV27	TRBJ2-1	CASSLGTMNEQFF	TGTGCCAGCAGTTTAGGGACTATGAATGAGCAGTTCTTC
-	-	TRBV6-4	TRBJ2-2	CASSEGLSTGELFF	TGTGCCAGCAGTGAGGGACTGTCCACCGGGGAGCTGTTTTTT
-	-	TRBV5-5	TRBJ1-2	CASSQRSKTGGYGYTF	TGTGCCAGCAGCCAGCGGTCGAAAACCGGGGGCTATGGCTACACCTTC
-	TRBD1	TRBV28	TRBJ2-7	CASIERGRYEQYF	TGTGCCAGCATAGAAAGGGGGCGATACGAGCAGTACTTC
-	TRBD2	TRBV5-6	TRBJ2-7	CASSLSASGLYEQYF	TGTGCCAGCAGCTTATCCGCTAGCGGACTTTACGAGCAGTACTTC
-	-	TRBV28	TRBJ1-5	CASSNGLRGQPQHF	TGTGCCAGCAGTAATGGGCTCCGGGGTCAGCCCCAGCATTTT
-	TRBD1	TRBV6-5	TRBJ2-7	CASSMTGVAYEQYF	TGTGCCAGCAGTATGACAGGGGTGGCCTACGAGCAGTACTTC
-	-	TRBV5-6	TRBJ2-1	CASSFVGGNEQFF	TGTGCCAGCAGCTTTGTCGGGGGCAATGAGCAGTTCTTC
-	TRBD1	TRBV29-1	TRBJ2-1	CSAGQGYNEQFF	TGCAGCGCGGGACAGGGGTACAATGAGCAGTTCTTC
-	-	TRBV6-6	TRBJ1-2	CASRGSYGYTF	TGTGCCAGCAGGGGGTCTTATGGCTACACCTTC
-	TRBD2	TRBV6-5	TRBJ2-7	CASSYDTSGYYEQYF	TGTGCCAGCAGTTACGACACTAGCGGTTACTACGAGCAGTACTTC
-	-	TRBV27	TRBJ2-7	CASSATVGPRYEQYF	TGTGCCAGCAGTGCCACCGTCGGACCCCGCTACGAGCAGTACTTC
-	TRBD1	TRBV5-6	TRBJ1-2	CASSSDRGQGYTF	TGTGCCAGCAGCTCGGACAGGGGGCAAGGCTACACCTTC
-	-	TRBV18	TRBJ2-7	CASSDGGWGEQYF	TGTGCCAGCTCCGATGGGGGCTGGGGCGAGCAGTACTTC
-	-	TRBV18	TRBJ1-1	CASSPEDSNTEAFF	TGTGCCAGCTCACCGGAGGACAGTAACACTGAAGCTTTCTTT
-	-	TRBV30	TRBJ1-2	CAWRGRLNYGYTF	TGTGCCTGGAGAGGGAGGTTGAACTATGGCTACACCTTC
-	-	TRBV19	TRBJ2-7	CASSTTGIFHEQYF	TGTGCCAGTAGCACCACGGGAATCTTCCACGAGCAGTACTTC
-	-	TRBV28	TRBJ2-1	CASSSPGRSYNEQFF	TGTGCCAGCAGTTCTCCGGGCCGCTCCTACAATGAGCAGTTCTTC
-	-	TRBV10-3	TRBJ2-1	CAISARDSYNEQFF	TGTGCCATCAGCGCCAGGGACTCCTACAATGAGCAGTTCTTC
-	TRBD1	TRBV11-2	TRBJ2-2	CASSLGTGNTGELFF	TGTGCCAGCAGCCTTGGGACAGGGAACACCGGGGAGCTGTTTTTT
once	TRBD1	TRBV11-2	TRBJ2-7	CASSLDPGQFNEQYF	TGTGCCAGCAGCTTAGATCCGGGACAGTTCAACGAGCAGTACTTC
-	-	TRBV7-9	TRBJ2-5	CASSFGTEEETQYF	TGTGCCAGCAGCTTTGGGACGGAGGAAGAGACCCAGTACTTC
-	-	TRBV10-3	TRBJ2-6	CAISDGQNSGANVLTF	TGTGCCATCAGTGATGGACAAAACTCTGGGGCCAACGTCCTGACTTTC
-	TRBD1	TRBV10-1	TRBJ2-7	CASSEADRAGEQYF	TGCGCCAGCAGTGAGGCGGACAGGGCGGGCGAGCAGTACTTC
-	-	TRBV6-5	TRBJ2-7	CASSYSPGAEYEQYF	TGTGCCAGCAGTTACTCCCCGGGGGCGGAGTACGAGCAGTACTTC
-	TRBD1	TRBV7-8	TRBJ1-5	CASSRGTVSNQPQHF	TGTGCCAGCAGCCGGGGGACAGTTAGCAATCAGCCCCAGCATTTT
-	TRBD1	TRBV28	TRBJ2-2	CASRDRDRGRTGELFF	TGTGCCAGCAGAGACAGGGACAGGGGAAGGACCGGGGAGCTGTTTTTT
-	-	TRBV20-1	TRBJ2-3	CSARFSGRQYF	TGCAGTGCTAGATTTTCGGGTAGGCAGTATTTT
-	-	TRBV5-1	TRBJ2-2	CASSGPSGKNTGELFF	TGCGCCAGCAGCGGACCTTCGGGGAAGAACACCGGGGAGCTGTTTTTT
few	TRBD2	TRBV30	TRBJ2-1	CAWTQLAGGYNEQFF	TGTGCCTGGACCCAACTAGCGGGAGGATACAATGAGCAGTTCTTC